The next 19 T cell receptor beta chains were all read from a single sample in a study of control samples from healthy donors and cancer patients. The table came from immunoSEQ multiplex PCR; TCRdb's copy has only in-frame clones and leaves some out. The repertoire has 130,000 to 150,000 clones, 80% to 95% of them found once; the top ten carry almost 6%. Sequenced input: blood. Every receptor here comes from a man between 18 and 35 years old in good health.

The V gene is TRBV5-8, the J gene TRBJ1-5; possible D gene TRBD1, 5 bases. The CDR3 totals 17 residues. Trimming removed 1 base from V and 0 bases from J, with 14 bases in between. From germline, CDR1 is SGHTS and CDR2 YDEGEE. The CDR3 is CASSLNVGGNSNQPQHF. DNA of the CDR3: TGTGCCAGCAGCTTGAACGTCGGGGGGAATAGCAATCAGCCCCAGCATTTT.

The genes are TRBV9 and TRBJ1-1; D ambiguous. Trimming left V 0 bases short and J 1 base short, with 7 bases between. This CDR3 is built from 14 residues. Germline-derived CDR1 and CDR2 are SGDLS and YYNGEE. In nucleotides, the CDR3 is TGTGCCAGCAGCGTAGATCTGCGGAACACTGAAGCTTTCTTT. Amino acids: CASSVDLRNTEAFF.

The chain uses TRBV5-6 and TRBJ2-7; possible D gene TRBD2, 6 bases. This CDR3 has 14 amino acids. V lost 2 bases and J 4 bases, leaving 13 bases between the germline ends. The germline V gene encodes CDR1 SGHDT and CDR2 YYEEEE. The CDR3 DNA reads TGTGCCAGCAGCTTTGGGCTGGGGACTTACGAGCAGTACTTC. Protein sequence: CASSFGLGTYEQYF.

The chain couples TRBV30 to TRBJ1-4, with D uncertain. Per the germline V gene, CDR1 is GTSNPN and CDR2 is SVGIG (reference sequence). Trimming removed 7 bases at V and 5 bases at J, with 8 bases between. The CDR3 spans 11 residues. The CDR3 loop reads CASGENEKLFF. Written as DNA, the CDR3 is TGTGCCTCCGGGGAAAATGAAAAACTGTTTTTT.

The CDR3 DNA follows: TGTGCCAGCAGTTGGACTAGCGGGAGTTCCTACGAGCAGTACTTC. This gives the protein CASSWTSGSSYEQYF. The gene calls are TRBV5-6 and TRBJ2-7, with 13 bases identical to TRBD2. The ends lost 5 bases at V and 1 base at J; junction bases unmatched: 3. Germline V CDR1 and CDR2: SGHDT, YYEEEE. The CDR3 runs to 15 residues.

V usage is TRBV7-2 and J usage is TRBJ2-3, with D tentatively TRBD1 or TRBD2 (7 bases each). Germline-derived CDR1 and CDR2 are SGHTA and FQGNSA. This CDR3 has 16 amino acids. V was cut by 5 bases and J by 5 bases, with 20 bases left in between. This chain's CDR3 is CASSRRQGGGGDTQYF. DNA for the CDR3: TGTGCCAGCAGCCGCAGACAGGGAGGCGGGGGAGATACGCAGTATTTT.

The rearrangement joins TRBV2 to TRBJ1-1; D not resolved. The CDR3 consists of 13 residues. Trimming stripped 6 bases from V and 2 bases from J, with 10 bases between. CDR1 and CDR2 (germline): SNHLY, FYNNEI. The CDR3: CASSLEVNTEAFF. CDR3 DNA sequence: TGTGCCAGCAGCTTAGAAGTTAACACTGAAGCTTTCTTT.

The rearrangement links TRBV6-2 or TRBV6-3 to TRBJ1-5; D remains unclear. There are 13 residues in the CDR3. V gave up 0 bases and J gave up 7 bases, with 7 bases separating them. Germline V lookup: CDR1 MNHEY, CDR2 SVGEGT. CDR3 coding DNA: TGTGCCAGCAGTTACTCGAAGGTCCAGCCCCAGCATTTT. Translated, it gives CASSYSKVQPQHF.

This chain uses TRBV15 with TRBJ2-7; possibly TRBD1 or TRBD2 for D (5 bases each). The CDR3 is 15 residues long. The V gene's germline CDR1 is LNHNV and CDR2 YYDKDF (reference sequence). V lost 0 bases, J lost 3 bases, and 12 bases lay in between. The CDR3 sequence is CATSRDLGRIYEQYF. CDR3 in DNA: TGTGCCACCAGCAGAGACCTGGGACGGATCTACGAGCAGTACTTC.

V gene TRBV27 combines with J gene TRBJ2-7; D not certain. Trimming left V 5 bases short and J 2 bases short, with 10 bases between. The germline V gene has CDR1 MNHEY and CDR2 SMNVEV (reference sequence). The CDR3 runs 13 residues. The CDR3 is CASSPPGPYEQYF. The CDR3 nucleotides are TGTGCCAGCAGTCCCCCAGGTCCCTACGAGCAGTACTTC.

The genes are TRBV5-5 and TRBJ2-1; D gene uncertain. The CDR3 is 15 residues long. Trimming removed 1 base from V and 0 bases from J, with 8 bases in between. Germline V lookup: CDR1 SGHKS, CDR2 YYEKEE (reference sequence). CDR3 bases: TGTGCCAGCAGCTTGCGGCCTAGCTCCTACAATGAGCAGTTCTTC. It codes for CASSLRPSSYNEQFF.

The chain joins TRBV10-1 to TRBJ1-5, with D unresolved. This CDR3 comprises 13 residues. Germline V lookup: CDR1 WNHNN, CDR2 SYGVQD (reference sequence). V lost 6 bases, J lost 15 bases, and 21 bases lay in between. In DNA, the CDR3 is TGCGCCAGCAGAGGAAGGGCCGATCCCATTGGGCATTTT. Its protein is CASRGRADPIGHF.

This chain connects TRBV19 to TRBJ2-1, with 11 bases that match TRBD2. With 4 bases clipped from V and 0 bases from J, the junction kept 20 bases outside the gene matches. The CDR3 loop spans 22 amino acids. Per germline, CDR1 LNHDA and CDR2 SQIVND (reference sequence). CDR3 nucleotides: TGTGCCAGTAGTAGTCCATTTATATCGCTAGCGGGAGGTTATAGCTCCTACAATGAGCAGTTCTTC. The encoded protein is CASSSPFISLAGGYSSYNEQFF.

The DNA for the CDR3 is TGCGCCAGCAGCATAATCCGACAGGACACTGAAGCTTTCTTT. Protein sequence: CASSIIRQDTEAFF. V gene TRBV4-1 combines with J gene TRBJ1-1; D is possibly TRBD1 (6 bases). The CDR3 has 14 residues. V lost 5 bases and J lost 3, with 13 bases in between. Germline CDR1 MGHRA, CDR2 YSYEKL.

This rearrangement joins TRBV9 to TRBJ2-6, with 8 bases fitting TRBD1. Trimming at V came to 0 bases and at J to 1 base, leaving 6 bases not matched to a gene. The CDR3 has 18 amino acids. The V gene's germline CDR1 is SGDLS and CDR2 YYNGEE. CDR3 sequence: CASSVARQGTSGANVLTF. The CDR3 DNA sequence: TGTGCCAGCAGCGTAGCGAGACAGGGGACGTCTGGGGCCAACGTCCTGACTTTC.

V and J are TRBV19 and TRBJ2-7; weak D call: TRBD2 (5 bases). Trimming removed 5 bases at V and 0 bases at J, with 11 bases between. The CDR3 runs 14 residues. Germline V gene lookup returns CDR1 LNHDA and CDR2 SQIVND (reference sequence). CDR3 DNA: TGTGCCAGTAGTCCTGGACTGGTCTCCTACGAGCAGTACTTC. The encoded protein is CASSPGLVSYEQYF.

This clone has just one count. The chain couples TRBV19 to TRBJ1-5, with 10 bases lining up with TRBD1. The length of the CDR3 is 16 residues. Germline assignment: CDR1 LNHDA and CDR2 SQIVND (reference sequence). With V trimmed by 5 bases and J by 2 bases, 6 bases remained unmatched. The DNA of the CDR3 is TGTGCCAGTAGTCATAATGGACAGGGGGGCAATCAGCCCCAGCATTTT. Amino acids: CASSHNGQGGNQPQHF.

This chain uses TRBV5-1 with TRBJ1-3; the match to TRBD1 covers 8 bases. This CDR3 has 16 amino acids. V shed 4 bases and J 4 bases; nucleotides not matched to a gene: 10. The germline gives CDR1 SGHRS, CDR2 YFSETQ. The chain's CDR3 is CASSPGQGPPGNTIYF. DNA for the CDR3: TGCGCCAGCAGCCCCGGACAGGGTCCTCCCGGAAACACCATATATTTT.

This clone was detected once. The same CDR3 also results from other DNA sequences found in this sample. This chain joins TRBV30 and TRBJ1-5; D unresolved. V was shortened by 0 bases and J by 6 bases, with 3 bases between the two germline ends. The CDR3 has 11 residues. Germline-derived CDR1 and CDR2 are GTSNPN and SVGIG (reference sequence). The CDR3 bases are TGTGCCTGGAGTGTCGGTCAGCCCCAGCATTTT. Residues: CAWSVGQPQHF.